The 3 T cell receptor beta chains below all came from one sample that was sequenced in a study of CD8 T cells in ankylosing spondylitis. TCRdb redid the calling of the 5' RACE reads with MiXCR, one entry per CDR3 protein. The data hold 350,000 or so distinct CDR3 sequences, with over 12% observed a single time. The source material was blood, either unsorted or a sorted T cell fraction (not recorded which). The receptor set was obtained from a male donor with ankylosing spondylitis or in good health (not recorded which).

A few counts support this clonotype. V usage is TRBV25-1 and J usage is TRBJ2-5, with D possibly TRBD1 on 6 matching bases. V was cut by 2 bases and J by 4 bases, with 11 bases left in between. Germline loops: CDR1 MGHDK, CDR2 SYGVNS. This CDR3 region has 14 residues. Here the CDR3 reads CASSEQGLGETQYF. Here the CDR3 DNA reads TGTGCCAGCAGTGAACAGGGGCTGGGAGAGACCCAGTACTTC.

This clonotype showed up just a few times. This rearrangement joins TRBV29-1 to TRBJ2-1; the D call may be TRBD1 or TRBD2 (5 bases each). The CDR3 totals 12 residues. Trimming took 6 bases from V and 4 from J, leaving 10 bases between them. Germline CDR1 and CDR2: SQVTM and ANQGSEA. In nucleotides, the CDR3 is TGCAGCGTCCCAGGGACGTACAATGAGCAGTTCTTC. This translates into CSVPGTYNEQFF.

This clonotype was seen many times. The chain carries TRBV6-4 and TRBJ2-3; no clear D gene. The germline V gene encodes CDR1 MRHNA and CDR2 SNTAGT. With 1 base removed from V and 6 bases from J, the gap between germline ends came to 11 bases. There are 14 residues in the CDR3. CDR3 sequence (DNA): TGTGCCAGCAGTGACTGGCCAGATACTGATACGCAGTATTTT. This sequence encodes CASSDWPDTDTQYF.